The entry below gives a single TCR beta chain sequence along with its context. The CDR3 loop spans 16 amino acids. The V gene end was trimmed by 4 bases and the J gene end by 0 bases; junction bases not matched to a gene: 6. Germline V gene lookup returns CDR1 LGHDT and CDR2 YNNKEL (reference sequence). Enrolled through a virtual design, the participants were between roughly 18 and 90 years of age and came from 24 US areas. Each recovered donor of Cohort 3 presented with two negative PCRs, clearance, or symptom resolution. The sample originates from a study of blood T cell repertoires in COVID-19. This table comes from immunoSEQ multiplex PCR, and its TCRdb copy is limited to in-frame clones, with some not included. The sample yields hundreds of thousands of clones, 70% to 90% seen once.

The sequence came from a young man who had recovered from COVID-19. What was sequenced was PBMCs or T cells enriched from blood (not recorded which). The chain recombines TRBV3-1 (or the pseudogene TRBV3-2) with TRBJ2-4, with 7 bases matching TRBD1. CDR3 sequence (DNA): TGTGCCAGCAGCCCCTGGACAGGAGCAGCCAAAAACATTCAGTACTTC. Amino acid sequence: CASSPWTGAAKNIQYF.